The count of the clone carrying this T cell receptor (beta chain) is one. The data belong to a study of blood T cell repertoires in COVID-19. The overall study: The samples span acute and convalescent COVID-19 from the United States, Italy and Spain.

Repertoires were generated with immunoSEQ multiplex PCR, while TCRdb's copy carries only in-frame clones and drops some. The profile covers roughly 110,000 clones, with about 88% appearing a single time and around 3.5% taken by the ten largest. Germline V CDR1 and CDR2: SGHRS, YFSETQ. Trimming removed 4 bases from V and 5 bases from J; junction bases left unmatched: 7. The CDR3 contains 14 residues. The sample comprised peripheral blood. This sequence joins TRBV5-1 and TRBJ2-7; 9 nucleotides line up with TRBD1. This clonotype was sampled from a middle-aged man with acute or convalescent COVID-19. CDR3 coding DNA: TGCGCCAGCAGCGCCCCGGACAGGGGTAACGAGCAGTACTTC. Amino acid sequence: CASSAPDRGNEQYF. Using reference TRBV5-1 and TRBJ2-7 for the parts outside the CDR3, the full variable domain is KAGVTQTPRYLIKTRGQQVTLSCSPISGHRSVSWYQQTPGQGLQFLFEYFSETQRNKGNFPGRFSGRQFSNSRSEMNVSTLELGDSALYLCASSAPDRGNEQYFGPGTRLTVT.